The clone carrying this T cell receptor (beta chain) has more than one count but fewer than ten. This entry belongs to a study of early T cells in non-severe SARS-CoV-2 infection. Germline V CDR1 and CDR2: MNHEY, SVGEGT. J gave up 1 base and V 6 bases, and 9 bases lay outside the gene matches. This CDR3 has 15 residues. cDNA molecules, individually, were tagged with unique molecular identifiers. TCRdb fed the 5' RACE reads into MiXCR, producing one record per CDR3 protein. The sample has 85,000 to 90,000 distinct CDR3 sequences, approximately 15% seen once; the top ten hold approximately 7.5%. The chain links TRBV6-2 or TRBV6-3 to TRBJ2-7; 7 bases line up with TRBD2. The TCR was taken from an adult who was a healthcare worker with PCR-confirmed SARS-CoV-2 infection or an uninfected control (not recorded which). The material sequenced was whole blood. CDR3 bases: TGTGCCAGCAGCAGGTCCGGGACTACTTCCTACGAGCAGTACTTC. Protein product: CASSRSGTTSYEQYF.